A single sample gave rise to the 32 T cell receptor beta chains below, sequenced in a study of PD-L1 blockade in urothelial cancer. This table comes from immunoSEQ multiplex PCR, and its TCRdb copy is limited to in-frame clones, with some not included. Here the sample spans around 19,000 clones, 70% to 90% being singletons. The material sequenced was PBMCs, taken around atezolizumab (anti-PD-L1) treatment. All receptors derive from a man between 50 and 59 years old with urothelial cancer.

The rearrangement links TRBV4-1 to TRBJ2-3; D perhaps matches TRBD2 (5 bases). V was cut by 1 base and J by 0 bases, with 11 bases left in between. This CDR3 contains 16 residues. CDR1 is MGHRA and CDR2 is YSYEKL in the germline V gene. CDR3 residues: CASSQVASLSTDTQYF. Written as DNA, the CDR3 is TGCGCCAGCAGCCAAGTCGCTAGCCTTAGCACAGATACGCAGTATTTT.

The V gene is TRBV6-5, the J gene TRBJ2-2; D possibly corresponds to TRBD1 (6 bases). V lost 0 bases to trimming and J lost 2 bases, with 7 bases between them. In germline, CDR1 is MNHEY, CDR2 SVGAGI. The CDR3 is 15 amino acids. DNA of the CDR3: TGTGCCAGCAGTTACTCACAGGGTAACACCGGGGAGCTGTTTTTT. Its translation is CASSYSQGNTGELFF.

The rearrangement links TRBV6-5 to TRBJ1-2; D possibly corresponds to TRBD1 (5 bases). With 2 bases removed from V and 3 bases from J, the gap between germline ends came to 13 bases. The CDR3 sequence is 15 residues long. Germline CDR1 MNHEY, CDR2 SVGAGI. The CDR3 nucleotides read TGTGCCAGCAGTTACGTGGCCCTAGGGGACTATGGCTACACCTTC. As protein: CASSYVALGDYGYTF.

The chain links TRBV29-1 to TRBJ1-1; D perhaps matches TRBD1 (5 bases). Trimming stripped 6 bases from V and 1 base from J, with 12 bases between. Germline lookup yields CDR1 SQVTM and CDR2 ANQGSEA. This CDR3 spans 13 amino acids. The CDR3 DNA follows: TGCAGCGTCGCCTGGGGCCGGAACACTGAAGCTTTCTTT. Translation: CSVAWGRNTEAFF.

This chain joins TRBV5-1 and TRBJ2-5; D may be TRBD2 (7 bases). Trimming took 6 bases from V and 5 from J, leaving 29 bases between them. In germline, CDR1 is SGHRS, CDR2 YFSETQ. The CDR3 totals 18 residues. CDR3 coding DNA: TGCGCCAGCAAAGTCGGAACGTCGGGCGGGGGCTCCGGGGAGACCCAGTACTTC. Amino acid sequence: CASKVGTSGGGSGETQYF.

The V call is TRBV15, the J call TRBJ2-3, with D maybe TRBD1 (6 bases). The germline V gene encodes CDR1 LNHNV and CDR2 YYDKDF (reference sequence). CDR3 size: 15 residues. V gave up 6 bases and J gave up 3 bases, with 16 bases separating them. The CDR3 DNA is TGTGCCACCAGTAGAAAGGGGGAGAGGACAGATACGCAGTATTTT. Translated, it gives CATSRKGERTDTQYF.

Written as DNA, the CDR3 is TGCAGCCCCCTAGTTATTCGGGAGGAAGGAGATGAGCAGTTCTTC. Translating gives CSPLVIREEGDEQFF. This rearrangement joins TRBV29-1 to TRBJ2-1; 7 positions agree with TRBD2. Germline V gene lookup returns CDR1 SQVTM and CDR2 ANQGSEA. The J segment lost 8 bases and the V segment lost 8 bases, leaving 18 bases of the junction unmatched. CDR3 length equals 15 residues.

The rearrangement uses TRBV6-1 and TRBJ2-2; D possibly corresponds to TRBD2 (6 bases). The germline CDR1 and CDR2 sequences are MNHNS and SASEGT. V shed 5 bases and J shed 8 bases, with 9 bases lying between them. The CDR3 consists of 12 residues. The chain's CDR3 is CASSRGIGELFF. CDR3 bases: TGTGCCAGCAGTCGGGGGATTGGGGAGCTGTTTTTT.

The rearrangement joins TRBV9 to TRBJ1-1, with a possible D match to TRBD1 (6 bases). Germline CDR1 reads SGDLS; CDR2 reads YYNGEE. V shed 3 bases and J shed 1 base, with 10 bases lying between them. This CDR3 has 14 amino acids. In DNA form, the CDR3 reads TGTGCCAGCAGCGGGGGACAAGAGAACACTGAAGCTTTCTTT. Its translation is CASSGGQENTEAFF.

The rearrangement joins TRBV27 to TRBJ1-4; D call uncertain. The CDR3 extends over 14 amino acids. V was trimmed by 2 bases and J by 7 bases, leaving 11 bases between them. The germline gives CDR1 MNHEY, CDR2 SMNVEV (reference sequence). The CDR3 is CASSLRFGGEKLFF. The DNA of the CDR3 is TGTGCCAGCAGTTTAAGATTCGGAGGTGAAAAACTGTTTTTT.

The chain is built from TRBV25-1 and TRBJ2-2; no clear D. Trimming took 4 bases from V and 0 from J, leaving 9 bases between them. There are 15 residues in the CDR3. Germline CDR1 MGHDK, CDR2 SYGVNS. Here the CDR3 reads CASSVTGANTGELFF. CDR3 nucleotides: TGTGCCAGCAGTGTGACTGGTGCGAACACCGGGGAGCTGTTTTTT.

The CDR3 sequence: CASSVGVSGSLTDTQYF. The CDR3 DNA sequence: TGTGCCAGCAGCGTAGGCGTTAGCGGGAGTCTCACAGATACGCAGTATTTT. The chain combines TRBV9 with TRBJ2-3, with 9 bases aligning to TRBD2. The J segment lost 2 bases and the V segment lost 0 bases, leaving 7 bases of the junction unmatched. The CDR3 totals 17 residues. Germline assignment: CDR1 SGDLS and CDR2 YYNGEE.

The rearrangement uses TRBV9 and TRBJ2-7, with a weak D call TRBD2 (5 bases). This CDR3 has 14 residues. V lost 4 bases, J lost 3 bases, and 14 bases lay in between. CDR1 is SGDLS, CDR2 YYNGEE, per germline. The CDR3 bases are TGTGCCAGCAGCCCCCGGCCCAGCGGCTACGAGCAGTACTTC. The encoded protein is CASSPRPSGYEQYF.

This clone was recorded only once. The V and J genes are TRBV12-5 and TRBJ1-1; no definite D call. The CDR3 contains 13 residues. Germline CDR1 LGHNT, CDR2 FRNRAP. V lost 7 bases and J 6 bases, leaving 15 bases between the germline ends. This CDR3 reads CASAPMGKAEAFF. The CDR3 region has the DNA TGTGCTAGTGCCCCAATGGGCAAAGCTGAAGCTTTCTTT.

V is TRBV5-1 and J is TRBJ2-7; 8 bases match TRBD1. With 4 bases clipped from V and 6 bases from J, the junction kept 9 bases outside the gene matches. Germline CDR1 SGHRS, CDR2 YFSETQ. This CDR3 has 14 residues. CDR3 region: CASSPGAGGIEQYF. Here the CDR3 DNA reads TGCGCCAGCAGCCCGGGGGCAGGGGGCATCGAGCAGTACTTC.

The rearrangement joins TRBV11-3 to TRBJ2-7, with TRBD1 identical over 8 bases. The CDR3 is 14 residues long. CDR1 and CDR2 (germline): SGHNT, YENEEA. V lost 5 bases, J lost 3 bases, and 6 bases stayed unmatched. The CDR3 region has the DNA TGTGCCAGCAGCCAACAGGGGGGTTACTACGAGCAGTACTTC. Protein: CASSQQGGYYEQYF.

The gene calls are TRBV9 and TRBJ2-3; 9 bases agree with TRBD2. Germline V gene data show CDR1 as SGDLS and CDR2 as YYNGEE. The CDR3 spans 16 residues. V was pared by 0 bases and J by 3 bases, with 5 bases of the junction left unmatched. The CDR3 bases are TGTGCCAGCAGCGTAGTCCCTAGCGGGGCGACAGATACGCAGTATTTT. Translating it yields CASSVVPSGATDTQYF.

V usage is TRBV7-3 and J usage is TRBJ2-5, with 10 bases fitting TRBD2. The CDR3 totals 15 residues. Germline-derived CDR1 and CDR2 are SGHTA and FQGTGA. Trimming at V came to 4 bases and at J to 4 bases, leaving 6 bases not matched to a gene. CDR3 loop: CASSSSGGALETQYF. CDR3 nucleotide sequence: TGTGCCAGCAGCTCGAGCGGGGGGGCCTTAGAGACCCAGTACTTC. The full variable domain, in which reference TRBV7-3 and TRBJ2-5 provide the parts outside the CDR3, is GAGVSQTPSNKVTEKGKYVELRCDPISGHTALYWYRQSLGQGPEFLIYFQGTGAADDSGLPNDRFFAVRPEGSVSTLKIQRTERGDSAVYLCASSSSGGALETQYFGPGTRLLVL.

This chain links TRBV5-1 with TRBJ1-3; 9 bases match TRBD1. This CDR3 has 14 amino acids. After removal of 4 bases from V and 4 bases from J, the junction contained 3 bases not matched to a gene. Per germline, CDR1 SGHRS and CDR2 YFSETQ. The CDR3, as DNA: TGCGCCAGCAGCCCGGGACAGGGAGGAAACACCATATATTTT. This gives the protein CASSPGQGGNTIYF.

The chain couples TRBV5-1 to TRBJ1-1; D possibly corresponds to TRBD1 (5 bases). Trimming pared 1 base from V and 5 bases from J, leaving 12 bases between. This CDR3 has 14 residues. Germline V gene data show CDR1 as SGHRS and CDR2 as YFSETQ. CDR3 amino acids: CASSLWGDQTEAFF. DNA for the CDR3: TGCGCCAGCAGCTTGTGGGGGGATCAGACTGAAGCTTTCTTT.

This chain uses TRBV10-1 with TRBJ2-1, with 8 nucleotides matching TRBD2. The CDR3 is 13 amino acids. Germline values: CDR1 WNHNN, CDR2 SYGVQD (reference sequence). The J segment lost 7 bases and the V segment lost 6 bases, leaving 5 bases of the junction unmatched. CDR3 DNA sequence: TGCGCCAGCAGCCCAGCGGGGGTGAATGAGCAGTTCTTC. Translating gives CASSPAGVNEQFF.

The rearrangement links TRBV18 to TRBJ2-1, with 11 bases that match TRBD2. The junction had 11 bases not matched to a gene; V was cut back by 3 bases and J by 7 bases. The CDR3 has 17 amino acids. Germline V gene data show CDR1 as KGHSH and CDR2 as LQKENI. CDR3 nucleotide sequence: TGTGCCAGCTCACCCCTTCCGTTAACTAGCGGGGGAAATGAGCAGTTCTTC. Its protein product is CASSPLPLTSGGNEQFF.

This chain joins TRBV6-1 and TRBJ1-5, with a possible D match to TRBD1 (6 bases). From germline, CDR1 is MNHNS and CDR2 SASEGT. The CDR3 runs to 15 residues. V was pared by 6 bases and J by 7 bases, with 19 bases between. DNA of the CDR3: TGTGCCAGCAGGAACACGAGGGGGAGCGAACAGCCCCAGCATTTT. Protein sequence: CASRNTRGSEQPQHF.

This rearrangement joins TRBV28 to TRBJ2-5; possible D gene TRBD1, 6 bases. This CDR3 is 15 amino acids long. The V end was cut by 5 bases, the J end by 2 bases, with 15 bases between. Germline V gene sequence: CDR1 MDHEN, CDR2 SYDVKM. The CDR3 sequence is CASSPPPGAQETQYF. The CDR3 DNA reads TGTGCCAGCAGTCCACCGCCAGGGGCGCAAGAGACCCAGTACTTC.

The chain carries TRBV5-4 and TRBJ2-7; 8 nucleotides agree with TRBD2. Germline trimming cut 0 bases from V and 0 bases from J; bases unmatched to any gene: 5. Germline values: CDR1 SGHNT, CDR2 YYREEE (reference sequence). There are 16 residues in the CDR3. CDR3: CASSLVSAGASYEQYF. The CDR3 DNA follows: TGTGCCAGCAGCTTGGTTTCAGCGGGGGCCTCCTACGAGCAGTACTTC. Full variable domain (rest looked up from reference TRBV5-4 and TRBJ2-7): ETGVTQSPTHLIKTRGQQVTLRCSSQSGHNTVSWYQQALGQGPQFIFQYYREEENGRGNFPPRFSGLQFPNYSSELNVNALELDDSALYLCASSLVSAGASYEQYFGPGTRLTVT.

This rearrangement joins TRBV6-1 to TRBJ2-3; 13 bases agree with TRBD2. The CDR3 runs 15 residues. V gave up 6 bases and J gave up 2 bases; unmatched junction bases: 2. From germline, CDR1 is MNHNS and CDR2 SASEGT. The CDR3 reads CASSGLAGATDTQYF. DNA for the CDR3: TGTGCCAGCAGCGGACTAGCGGGGGCCACAGATACGCAGTATTTT.

This sequence joins TRBV16 and TRBJ1-2, with 9 bases fitting TRBD1. Trimming at V came to 2 bases and at J to 7 bases, leaving 2 bases not matched to a gene. The CDR3 length is 13 residues. The V gene's germline CDR1 is KGHSY and CDR2 FQNENV. Here the CDR3 DNA reads TGTGCCAGCAGCCAAGGGACAGGGCCTGGCTACACCTTC. Translating gives CASSQGTGPGYTF.

This chain uses TRBV10-1 with TRBJ2-7, with D possibly being TRBD1 (6 bases). CDR3 size: 15 residues. V shed 2 bases and J shed 3 bases, with 14 bases lying between them. Germline V gene sequence: CDR1 WNHNN, CDR2 SYGVQD (reference sequence). The CDR3, as DNA: TGCGCCAGCAGTGAGGGCCCGGACAGAAACTACGAGCAGTACTTC. It codes for CASSEGPDRNYEQYF.

This chain uses TRBV13 with TRBJ2-7; TRBD2 is a possible D gene (5 bases). This CDR3 contains 14 residues. The germline V and J ends were trimmed by 2 bases and 2 bases, with 10 bases remaining between them. CDR1 is PRHDT, CDR2 FYEKMQ, per germline (reference sequence). This chain's CDR3 is CASSLRRPPYEQYF. CDR3 nucleotides: TGTGCCAGCAGCTTAAGGAGGCCCCCCTACGAGCAGTACTTC.

This chain uses TRBV9 with TRBJ2-2, with 7 bases identical to TRBD2. The CDR3 runs to 16 residues. Trimming took 0 bases from V and 5 from J; bases not matched to a gene: 7. From germline, CDR1 is SGDLS and CDR2 YYNGEE. CDR3 in amino acids: CASSVGQRGWTGELFF. In DNA, the CDR3 is TGTGCCAGCAGCGTAGGCCAGCGGGGCTGGACCGGGGAGCTGTTTTTT.

DNA of the CDR3: TGTGCCAGCAGCTATGAGCGGGGGGGAGGCGAGCAGTACTTC. This sequence encodes CASSYERGGGEQYF. The J gene is TRBJ2-7, the V gene TRBV7-2; 10 nucleotides align to TRBD2. The CDR3 covers 14 residues. V was pared by 4 bases and J by 6 bases, with 6 bases of the junction left unmatched. CDR1 is SGHTA, CDR2 FQGNSA, per germline.

V gene TRBV7-9 combines with J gene TRBJ2-1; no definite D call. Germline CDR1 reads SEHNR; CDR2 reads FQNEAQ (reference sequence). The V and J ends lost 3 bases and 6 bases respectively, with 12 bases between them. The CDR3 has 14 residues. The CDR3 sequence: CASSFAVLANEQFF. For the CDR3, the DNA is TGTGCCAGCAGCTTCGCGGTTTTAGCCAATGAGCAGTTCTTC.